This is a list of T cell receptor beta chains from one sample in a study of T cells in localized non-small cell lung cancer. Data came from immunoSEQ multiplex PCR; TCRdb stores just in-frame clones and leaves some out. The sample contains about 70,000 clones, approximately 87% of which appear only once. Here the sequenced sample was peripheral blood, taken before any cancer treatment. These receptors were obtained from a male donor aged 60 or over with stage III squamous cell lung carcinoma. The CDR3 runs from the conserved cysteine through the conserved F or W. The D gene is left open where the match is weak. Not every row has a clone size; where given, it reads once, few, many or a size class.

cdr3_aa,cdr3_nt,j_call,clone_size,d_call,v_call
CASSLGGLADTDTQYF,TGTGCCAGCAGCTTAGGGGGACTAGCGGACACAGATACGCAGTATTTT,TRBJ2-3,NA,TRBD2,TRBV7-2
CASSRSTGAPNTGELFF,TGTGCCAGCAGCCGAAGCACAGGGGCTCCGAACACCGGGGAGCTGTTTTTT,TRBJ2-2,NA,TRBD1,TRBV9
CASSSFPVGTGELFF,TGCGCCAGCAGCTCCTTCCCCGTGGGCACCGGGGAGCTGTTTTTT,TRBJ2-2,NA,NA,TRBV5-1
CASSLRGEDNSPLHF,TGTGCCAGCAGCTTGAGGGGCGAGGATAATTCACCCCTCCACTTT,TRBJ1-6,NA,NA,TRBV5-5
CASSNKQADQPQHF,TGTGCCAGCAGCAATAAACAGGCCGATCAGCCCCAGCATTTT,TRBJ1-5,NA,NA,TRBV21-1
CASSPDRVYGYTF,TGTGCCAGCAGTCCTGACAGGGTCTATGGCTACACCTTC,TRBJ1-2,NA,TRBD1,TRBV6-5
CAIFEPRGPFSALHF,TGTGCCATCTTTGAACCTAGGGGCCCCTTTTCGGCCCTCCACTTT,TRBJ1-6,once,NA,TRBV10-3
CASSVELEETQYF,TGTGCCAGCAGTGTTGAATTGGAAGAGACCCAGTACTTC,TRBJ2-5,once,NA,TRBV6-1
CASSLYGSGSTGELFF,TGTGCCAGCAGCTTATATGGTTCAGGGAGTACCGGGGAGCTGTTTTTT,TRBJ2-2,few,NA,TRBV7-3
CASRPEGGNSPLHF,TGTGCCAGCAGGCCGGAGGGGGGGAATTCACCCCTCCACTTT,TRBJ1-6,NA,NA,TRBV6-4